Below are 16 T cell receptor beta chains sequenced from a single sample in a study of blood T cells in healthy people across ages (dated by TCRdb to the mid-2010s). The library was obtained by 5' RACE. Sequencing took place on an Illumina HiSeq 2500. The second PCR ran for about 7 to 11 cycles and used a J-beta primer mix along with a sample-barcoded 5' primer. TCRdb trimmed public reads at Q25 via fastp, called clones via MiXCR and kept in-frame beta chains. One record per CDR3 amino acid sequence lists the most common genes and DNA. The sample table shows over 950,000 distinct CDR3 sequences, and around 54% are seen once. Around 21% of the sample belongs to the ten largest clones. Sequences were obtained from blood. The receptors come from a woman aged 55-69 years in good health.

This clonotype came up a few times. The chain has TRBV29-1 and TRBJ2-4, with D perhaps being TRBD1 or TRBD2 (5 bases each). The germline V gene has CDR1 SQVTM and CDR2 ANQGSEA. The CDR3 is 10 amino acids. For the CDR3, the DNA is TGCAGTGGAATTTTAGGGGAGCAGTACTTC. This translates into CSGILGEQYF.

The rearrangement uses TRBV15 and TRBJ2-3, with 9 bases fitting TRBD2. There are 17 residues in the CDR3. V was pared by 5 bases and J by 5 bases, with 14 bases of the junction left unmatched. Looked up from germline, CDR1 is LNHNV and CDR2 is YYDKDF (reference sequence). For the CDR3, the DNA is TGTGCCACCAGCCCGAACCCCCTAGCGGGAATGGGAGATACGCAGTATTTT. It encodes CATSPNPLAGMGDTQYF.

This clonotype was counted once. The genes are TRBV2 and TRBJ1-5, with TRBD1 matching over 7 bases. Germline values: CDR1 SNHLY, CDR2 FYNNEI. The CDR3 runs 19 residues. The trim removed 7 bases at V and 3 bases at J, leaving 21 bases unmatched. CDR3 sequence: CASTFEGAKGIVYNQPQHF. For the CDR3, the DNA is TGTGCCAGCACCTTCGAGGGGGCGAAGGGCATTGTATACAATCAGCCCCAGCATTTT.

Comment on this clonotype: A much larger clone is a single base away; this may be a read error. V gene TRBV7-3 combines with J gene TRBJ2-7; D possibly corresponds to TRBD1 (5 bases). The DNA end lines up better with TRBJ2-5; the J call may be wrong. The germline V gene encodes CDR1 SGHTA and CDR2 FQGTGA. The CDR3 covers 13 residues. Here the CDR3 DNA reads TGTACCAGCAGCTTAGGGGCTACGGAGACCCAGTACTTC. It is translated as CTSSLGATETQYF.

This clonotype was counted a few times. CDR3 DNA: TGTGCCAGCTCGACTGGGTGGGGCGGAAGCACAGATACGCAGTATTTT. Residues: CASSTGWGGSTDTQYF. The gene calls are TRBV28 and TRBJ2-3; perhaps TRBD1 as D (5 bases). There are 16 residues in the CDR3. The germline V gene has CDR1 MDHEN and CDR2 SYDVKM. The V end was cut by 8 bases, the J end by 0 bases, with 18 bases between.

The chain employs TRBV20-1 and TRBJ2-7, with a possible D match to TRBD1 (6 bases). V lost 6 bases to trimming and J lost 3 bases, with 12 bases between them. The germline V gene encodes CDR1 DFQATT and CDR2 SNEGSKA (reference sequence). The CDR3 sequence is 12 residues long. The CDR3 sequence: CSATGHFYEQYF. The CDR3 DNA is TGCAGTGCAACGGGACACTTCTACGAGCAGTACTTC.

The chain employs TRBV6-1 and TRBJ2-2; D gene uncertain. The germline V and J ends were trimmed by 5 bases and 2 bases, with 12 bases remaining between them. The CDR3 contains 15 residues. Germline CDR1 reads MNHNS; CDR2 reads SASEGT. The DNA of the CDR3 is TGTGCCAGCAGTAAAGGACGGACCAACACCGGGGAGCTGTTTTTT. Its protein product is CASSKGRTNTGELFF.

This clonotype was detected a few times. The rearrangement uses TRBV6-2 or TRBV6-3 and TRBJ2-7, with a tentative D call TRBD2 (6 bases). There are 16 residues in the CDR3. Germline lookup yields CDR1 MNHEY and CDR2 SVGEGT. Trimming removed 2 bases from V and 2 bases from J, with 16 bases in between. CDR3 protein: CASSYTAGTPTYEQYF. Here the CDR3 DNA reads TGTGCCAGCAGTTACACCGCCGGGACTCCCACCTACGAGCAGTACTTC.

This clonotype turned up a few times. The rearrangement links TRBV14 to TRBJ2-3; D remains ambiguous. This CDR3 is built from 14 residues. Trimming shortened V by 3 bases and J by 4 bases, and 11 bases separated the two germline ends. The germline CDR1 and CDR2 sequences are SGHDN and FVKESK. This CDR3 is CASSQSRVADTQYF. The CDR3 DNA is TGTGCCAGCAGCCAGTCCCGAGTTGCAGATACGCAGTATTTT.

This chain connects TRBV18 to TRBJ2-3; the D call may be TRBD1 or TRBD2 (5 bases each). Deletions cut 6 bases from V and 3 bases from J, with 19 bases between. The length of the CDR3 is 16 residues. In germline, CDR1 is KGHSH, CDR2 LQKENI. The CDR3 sequence: CASSQTGDQKTDTQYF. The CDR3 bases are TGTGCCAGCTCCCAAACCGGGGACCAGAAGACAGATACGCAGTATTTT.

A remark on this clonotype: This likely comes from a read error, as the CDR3 has no conserved phenylalanine or tryptophan at its end. V gene TRBV2 combines with J gene TRBJ2-1; TRBD2 agrees at 9 bases. From germline, CDR1 is SNHLY and CDR2 FYNNEI. Trimming removed 4 bases from V and 2 bases from J; junction bases left unmatched: 3. The CDR3 is 15 residues long. This CDR3 is CASSGPSGTYNEQFL. The CDR3 nucleotides are TGTGCCAGCAGTGGACCTAGCGGGACCTACAATGAGCAGTTCCTC.

The gene calls are TRBV6-2 or TRBV6-3 and TRBJ2-5; D may correspond to TRBD1 or TRBD2 (7 bases each). Germline V gene lookup returns CDR1 MNHEY and CDR2 SVGEGT. Trimming shortened V by 8 bases and J by 3 bases, and 16 bases separated the two germline ends. There are 14 residues in the CDR3. Written as DNA, the CDR3 is TGTGCCAGCCAGGGGGGGTCGATAGAAGAGACCCAGTACTTC. Amino acid sequence: CASQGGSIEETQYF.

This clonotype was recorded a few times. This chain links TRBV27 with TRBJ2-3, with D possibly being TRBD1 (5 bases). Germline V gene data show CDR1 as MNHEY and CDR2 as SMNVEV (reference sequence). Trimming took 5 bases from V and 4 from J, leaving 10 bases between them. The CDR3 has 13 amino acids. The DNA of the CDR3 is TGTGCCAGCAGTACGCAGGGTGCAGATACGCAGTATTTT. Encoded protein: CASSTQGADTQYF.

The chain couples TRBV24-1 to TRBJ2-4; 13 nucleotides align to TRBD2. The CDR3 runs 17 residues. CDR1 KGHDR and CDR2 SFDVKD come from the germline V gene. J was trimmed by 9 bases and V by 2 bases; bases with no gene match: 9. The CDR3 DNA reads as TGTGCCACCAGTGATTCTGGACTAGCGGGGGACCTGGGCATTCAGTACTTC. As protein: CATSDSGLAGDLGIQYF.

The chain joins TRBV3-1 to TRBJ2-4; the match to TRBD2 covers 7 bases. Gene TRBJ2-7 matches the end of the DNA better, so the J call may be wrong. The CDR3 is made up of 16 amino acids. Germline CDR1 and CDR2: LGHDT and YNNKEL (reference sequence). Here the CDR3 reads CASSPSMAGAVGEQYF. The CDR3 region has the DNA TGTGCCAGCAGCCCTTCTATGGCGGGAGCTGTCGGCGAGCAGTACTTC.

A few counts support this clonotype. The chain employs TRBV5-1 and TRBJ2-7; D is unresolved. With 1 base removed from V and 0 bases from J, the gap between germline ends came to 11 bases. Germline CDR1 reads SGHRS; CDR2 reads YFSETQ. The length of the CDR3 is 15 residues. The CDR3 DNA reads as TGCGCCAGCAGCTTGATCGGGTCCAGCTCCTACGAGCAGTACTTC. Amino acids: CASSLIGSSSYEQYF.